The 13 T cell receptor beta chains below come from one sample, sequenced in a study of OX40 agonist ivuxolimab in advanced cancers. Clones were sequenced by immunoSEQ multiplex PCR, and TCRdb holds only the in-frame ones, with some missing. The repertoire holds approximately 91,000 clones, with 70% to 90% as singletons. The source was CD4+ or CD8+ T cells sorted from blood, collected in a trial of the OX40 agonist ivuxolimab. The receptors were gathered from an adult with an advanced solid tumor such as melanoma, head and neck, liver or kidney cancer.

The CDR3 spells CASSGGLTTDTQYF. CDR3 sequence (DNA): TGCGCCAGCAGCGGGGGACTAACCACAGATACGCAGTATTTT. This sequence joins TRBV5-1 and TRBJ2-3; 7 bases fit TRBD2. V was clipped by 4 bases and J by 2 bases; unmatched bases: 4. The CDR3 has 14 amino acids. Germline values: CDR1 SGHRS, CDR2 YFSETQ.

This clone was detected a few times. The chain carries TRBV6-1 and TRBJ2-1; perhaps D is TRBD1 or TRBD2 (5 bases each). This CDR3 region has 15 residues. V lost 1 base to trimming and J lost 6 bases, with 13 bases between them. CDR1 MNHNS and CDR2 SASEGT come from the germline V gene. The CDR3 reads CASSEGGGFINEQFF. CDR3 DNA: TGTGCCAGCAGTGAAGGGGGCGGGTTCATCAATGAGCAGTTCTTC.

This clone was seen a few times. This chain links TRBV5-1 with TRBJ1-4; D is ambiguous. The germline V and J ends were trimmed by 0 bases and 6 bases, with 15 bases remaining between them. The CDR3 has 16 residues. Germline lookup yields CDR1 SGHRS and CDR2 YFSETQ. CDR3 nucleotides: TGCGCCAGCAGCTTGGGAAGAGAACCACGGGATGAAAAACTGTTTTTT. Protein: CASSLGREPRDEKLFF. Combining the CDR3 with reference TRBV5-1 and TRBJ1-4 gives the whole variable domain KAGVTQTPRYLIKTRGQQVTLSCSPISGHRSVSWYQQTPGQGLQFLFEYFSETQRNKGNFPGRFSGRQFSNSRSEMNVSTLELGDSALYLCASSLGREPRDEKLFFGSGTQLSVL.

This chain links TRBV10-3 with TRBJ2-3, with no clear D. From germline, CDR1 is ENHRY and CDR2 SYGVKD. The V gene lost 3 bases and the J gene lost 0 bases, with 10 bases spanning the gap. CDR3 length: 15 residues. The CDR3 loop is CAISDALGSTDTQYF. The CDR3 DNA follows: TGTGCCATCAGTGACGCTTTAGGGAGCACAGATACGCAGTATTTT.

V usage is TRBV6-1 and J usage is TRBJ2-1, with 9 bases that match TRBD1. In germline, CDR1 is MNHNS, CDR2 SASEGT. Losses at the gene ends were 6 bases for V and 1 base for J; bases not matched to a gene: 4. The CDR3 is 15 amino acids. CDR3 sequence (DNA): TGTGCCAGCAGGTTACAGGGGGCTTCCTACAATGAGCAGTTCTTC. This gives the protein CASRLQGASYNEQFF.

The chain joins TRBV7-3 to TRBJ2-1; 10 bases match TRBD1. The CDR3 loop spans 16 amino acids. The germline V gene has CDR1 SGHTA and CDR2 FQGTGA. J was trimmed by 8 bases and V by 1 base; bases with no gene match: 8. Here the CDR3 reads CASSLIPGQGIHEQFF. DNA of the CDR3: TGTGCCAGCAGCTTAATCCCGGGACAGGGGATCCATGAGCAGTTCTTC.

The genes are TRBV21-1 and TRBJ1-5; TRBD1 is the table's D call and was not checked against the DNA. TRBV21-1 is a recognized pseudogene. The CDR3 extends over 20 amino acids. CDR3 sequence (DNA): TGTGCCAGCAGCAAACCCTGGGAAGGATCGGGACAGTATAGCAATCAGCCCCAGCATTTT. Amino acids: CASSKPWEGSGQYSNQPQHF.

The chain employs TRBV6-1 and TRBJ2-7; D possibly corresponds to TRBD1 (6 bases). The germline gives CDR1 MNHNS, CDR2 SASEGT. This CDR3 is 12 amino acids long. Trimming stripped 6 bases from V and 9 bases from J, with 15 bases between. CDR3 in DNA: TGTGCCAGCAGCGATCTGAGAGGGGGGCAGTACGTC. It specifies CASSDLRGGQYV.

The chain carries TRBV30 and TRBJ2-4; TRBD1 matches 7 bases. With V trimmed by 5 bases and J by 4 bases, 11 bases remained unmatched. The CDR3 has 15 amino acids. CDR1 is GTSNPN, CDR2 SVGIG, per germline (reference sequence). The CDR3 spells CAWSRPRQGKNIQYF. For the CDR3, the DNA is TGTGCCTGGTCGCGTCCCCGACAGGGTAAAAACATTCAGTACTTC.

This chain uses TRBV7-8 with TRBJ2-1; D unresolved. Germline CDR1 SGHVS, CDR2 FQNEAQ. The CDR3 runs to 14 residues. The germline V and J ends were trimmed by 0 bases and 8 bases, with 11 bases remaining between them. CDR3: CASSLAPWGDEQFF. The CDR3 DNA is TGTGCCAGCAGCTTAGCACCATGGGGTGATGAGCAGTTCTTC.

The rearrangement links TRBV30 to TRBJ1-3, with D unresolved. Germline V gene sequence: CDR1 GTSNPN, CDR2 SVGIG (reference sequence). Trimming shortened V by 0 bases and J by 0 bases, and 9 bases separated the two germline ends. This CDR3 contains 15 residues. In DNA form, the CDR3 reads TGTGCCTGGAGTGTCCCGCGGCACTCTGGAAACACCATATATTTT. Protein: CAWSVPRHSGNTIYF.

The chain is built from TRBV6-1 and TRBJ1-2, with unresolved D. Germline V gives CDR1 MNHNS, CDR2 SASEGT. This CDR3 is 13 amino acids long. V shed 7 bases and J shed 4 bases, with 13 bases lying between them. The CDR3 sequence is CASTYAEIYGYTF. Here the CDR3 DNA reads TGTGCCAGCACCTACGCAGAGATCTATGGCTACACCTTC.

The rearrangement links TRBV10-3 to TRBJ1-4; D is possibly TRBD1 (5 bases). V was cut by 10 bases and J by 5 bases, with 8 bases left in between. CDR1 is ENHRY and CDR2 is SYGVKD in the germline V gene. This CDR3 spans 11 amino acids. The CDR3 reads CATRGNEKLFF. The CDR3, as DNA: TGTGCCACAAGGGGAAATGAAAAACTGTTTTTT.